These T cell receptor beta chains were read from a single sample in a study of cytomegalovirus exposure and HLA in healthy donors. Measured with immunoSEQ multiplex PCR; TCRdb has only the in-frame clones, and not every one. The data show roughly 160,000 clones, with less than 90% seen just once and around 1% held by the top ten. What was sequenced was PBMCs. Receptor source: a man aged 25-45 years in good health and CMV-seronegative. The conserved cysteine and the conserved F or W are not part of the CDR3 here. Fields, in order: V gene, clone size, CDR3 protein. Rows give clone size only sometimes, using once, few, many, or a class for an expanded clone.

TRBV7-9 | NA | ASSADGAAYEQY
TRBV5-4 | once | ASSKSGGGSYEQY
TRBV20-1 | NA | SAVRSYEQY
TRBV19 | NA | ASSTQGASNQPQH
TRBV7-9 | NA | ASSPDRAYGYT
TRBV5-1 | NA | ASSLAMDSSYEQY
TRBV28 | few | ATRWTGGLETQY
TRBV5-4 | NA | ASSLGQGSRETQY
TRBV2 | NA | ASSEALRRGYEQY
TRBV6-5 | NA | ASSSNRDEQY